This T cell receptor (beta chain) emerged from a study of blood T cell repertoires in COVID-19. Looking at the study overall: Donors of Cohort 3 who recovered were those that had two negative PCRs, clearance, or symptom resolution. Nucleic acid was either cDNA or gDNA, and it came from T cells, B-cell-depleted T cells, or PBMCs.

Germline V gene lookup returns CDR1 SGHRS and CDR2 YFSETQ. V gave up 2 bases and J gave up 0 bases; unmatched junction bases: 4. The CDR3 length is 16 residues. The assay was immunoSEQ multiplex PCR, and TCRdb's table has in-frame clones only and misses some. The profile shows hundreds of thousands of clones, 85% to 90% of them singletons. Cohort placement rested on clinical history that participants reported themselves. This clone has just one count. Source material: PBMCs or T cells enriched from blood (not recorded which). This chain connects TRBV5-1 to TRBJ2-7; 11 nucleotides match TRBD1. This clonotype was obtained from a woman in her fifties or sixties in a cohort exposed to, infected with or recovered from COVID-19 (not recorded which). This chain's CDR3 is CASSLGTGGFSYEQYF. CDR3 DNA sequence: TGCGCCAGCAGCTTAGGGACAGGGGGTTTCTCCTACGAGCAGTACTTC. Drawing the rest from reference TRBV5-1 and TRBJ2-7, the complete variable domain is KAGVTQTPRYLIKTRGQQVTLSCSPISGHRSVSWYQQTPGQGLQFLFEYFSETQRNKGNFPGRFSGRQFSNSRSEMNVSTLELGDSALYLCASSLGTGGFSYEQYFGPGTRLTVT.